This TCR beta chain came from a study of CD8+ T cells in alopecia areata. CDR1 and CDR2 (germline): SNHLY, FYNNEI. Trimming removed 8 bases from V and 2 bases from J, with 6 bases in between. This CDR3 region has 11 residues. After isolation, RNA underwent reverse transcription to generate cDNA as the sequencing template. The data were produced by immunoSEQ multiplex PCR, yet TCRdb's version contains in-frame clones alone and is incomplete. The sample has some 110,000 clones, around two fifths seen once. With respect to this clone: This same CDR3 is encoded by further DNA sequences in the sample.

The sample was CD4+ T cells sorted from blood. The chain joins TRBV2 to TRBJ2-5; D unclear. The sequence derives from a human donor with alopecia areata. The CDR3 DNA reads as TGTGCCAGCGCACAGCAAGAGACCCAGTACTTC. It codes for CASAQQETQYF. The variable domain in full, completed from reference TRBV2 and TRBJ2-5, reads EPEVTQTPSHQVTQMGQEVILRCVPISNHLYFYWYRQILGQKVEFLVSFYNNEISEKSEIFDDQFSVERPDGSNFTLKIRSTKLEDSAMYFCASAQQETQYFGPGTRLLVL.